These 26 T cell receptor beta chains share one sample of origin, sequenced in a study of cytomegalovirus exposure and HLA in healthy donors. Vbeta (60) and Jbeta (13) primers were used in the PCR. Method: immunoSEQ multiplex PCR; TCRdb's copy keeps in-frame clones and lacks some. The data contain approximately 130,000 clones, roughly four fifths of them singletons. The sample taken for sequencing was PBMCs. The origin of the receptors is a man under 40 in good health and CMV-seronegative.

The chain uses TRBV6-1 and TRBJ2-1, with D perhaps TRBD2 (5 bases). The germline gives CDR1 MNHNS, CDR2 SASEGT. The CDR3 runs 13 residues. The germline V and J ends were trimmed by 8 bases and 3 bases, with 11 bases remaining between them. DNA of the CDR3: TGTGCCAGCCGACGGACTCTCTACAATGAGCAGTTCTTC. It yields the protein CASRRTLYNEQFF.

V gene TRBV10-3 combines with J gene TRBJ2-2; possible D gene TRBD2, 6 bases. Germline V gene sequence: CDR1 ENHRY, CDR2 SYGVKD. This CDR3 contains 14 residues. Trimming removed 6 bases from V and 1 base from J, with 9 bases in between. DNA of the CDR3: TGTGCCATCAGGACTAGTCGGAACACCGGGGAGCTGTTTTTT. Translated: CAIRTSRNTGELFF.

Concerning this clone: Relative to the germline gene, one junction end is altered; a read error may explain this. The chain joins TRBV4-2 to TRBJ2-3; 8 bases align to TRBD2. Germline values: CDR1 LGHNA, CDR2 YNFKEQ. This CDR3 has 10 residues. The CDR3 nucleotides are TGTGCCAGCAGCCAGGGGGGACTAGAGTTT. This translates into CASSQGGLEF.

V is TRBV30 and J is TRBJ2-5; 8 nucleotides agree with TRBD2. Germline V gene sequence: CDR1 GTSNPN, CDR2 SVGIG (reference sequence). Trimming cost V 0 bases and J 1 base; bases outside gene matches: 7. This CDR3 is 16 amino acids long. CDR3 coding DNA: TGTGCCTGGAGTGTCCCCACCGGGGGGGTCCAAGAGACCCAGTACTTC. It specifies CAWSVPTGGVQETQYF.

There are a few counts of this clone. In nucleotides, the CDR3 is TGTGCCAGCTCACCGCAAAAGGGGGCCCAAGAGACCCAGTACTTC. Protein: CASSPQKGAQETQYF. The gene calls are TRBV18 and TRBJ2-5; 7 nucleotides agree with TRBD1. This CDR3 region has 15 residues. Looked up from germline, CDR1 is KGHSH and CDR2 is LQKENI. V lost 3 bases to trimming and J lost 1 base; unmatched junction nucleotides: 5.

This clone appeared once. The CDR3 spells CASSYTTSTDTQYF. DNA of the CDR3: TGTGCCAGCAGTTACACTACTAGCACAGATACGCAGTATTTT. The chain recombines TRBV6-5 with TRBJ2-3; the D is unclear. Germline lookup yields CDR1 MNHEY and CDR2 SVGAGI. V dropped 2 bases and J dropped 0 bases, with 6 bases sitting between them. The CDR3 totals 14 residues.

The V gene is TRBV19, the J gene TRBJ1-6; the D gene is possibly TRBD1 (6 bases). Germline assignment: CDR1 LNHDA and CDR2 SQIVND (reference sequence). This CDR3 is built from 12 residues. V was trimmed by 4 bases and J by 13 bases, leaving 11 bases between them. The CDR3 spells CASSTEQGPLHF. CDR3 DNA: TGTGCCAGTAGTACCGAACAGGGTCCCCTCCACTTT. Full variable domain (missing parts from reference TRBV19 and TRBJ1-6): DGGITQSPKYLFRKEGQNVTLSCEQNLNHDAMYWYRQDPGQGLRLIYYSQIVNDFQKGDIAEGYSVSREKKESFPLTVTSAQKNPTAFYLCASSTEQGPLHFGNGTRLTVT.

The chain recombines TRBV7-8 with TRBJ2-6; D perhaps matches TRBD1 (5 bases). Per the germline V gene, CDR1 is SGHVS and CDR2 is FQNEAQ. The V end lost 3 bases, the J end lost 2 bases, and 20 bases lay between the germline ends. The CDR3 covers 19 residues. CDR3 DNA: TGTGCCAGCAGCTTGACCCTGATCTCCCAACAGGCTGGGGCCAACGTCCTGACTTTC. Translated, it gives CASSLTLISQQAGANVLTF. Drawing the rest from reference TRBV7-8 and TRBJ2-6, the complete variable domain is GAGVSQSPRYKVAKRGQDVALRCDPISGHVSLFWYQQALGQGPEFLTYFQNEAQLDKSGLPSDRFFAERPEGSVSTLKIQRTQQEDSAVYLCASSLTLISQQAGANVLTFGAGSRLTVL.

The genes are TRBV9 and TRBJ2-7, with 8 bases matching TRBD1. The V segment lost 4 bases and the J segment 6 bases; nucleotides outside the gene matches: 3. CDR1 and CDR2 from the germline V gene are SGDLS and YYNGEE. The CDR3 spans 12 residues. The chain's CDR3 is CASSRDRGEQYF. The CDR3 bases are TGTGCCAGCAGCCGCGACAGGGGCGAGCAGTACTTC.

A few counts support this clone. V usage is TRBV5-1 and J usage is TRBJ2-7; the match to TRBD1 covers 9 bases. The CDR3 extends over 14 amino acids. The J segment lost 5 bases and the V segment lost 4 bases, leaving 7 bases of the junction unmatched. Germline V gene data show CDR1 as SGHRS and CDR2 as YFSETQ. The CDR3: CASSASDRGDEQYF. The CDR3 DNA is TGCGCCAGCAGCGCTTCGGACAGGGGTGACGAGCAGTACTTC.

This chain joins TRBV20-1 and TRBJ1-2; D uncertain. This CDR3 is built from 11 residues. Germline CDR1 and CDR2: DFQATT and SNEGSKA (reference sequence). Trimming stripped 6 bases from V and 7 bases from J, with 12 bases between. This CDR3 reads CSARSQAGYTF. The CDR3 DNA follows: TGCAGTGCCCGAAGCCAGGCTGGCTACACCTTC.

The rearrangement links TRBV27 to TRBJ1-1, with 11 bases matching TRBD1. Germline V gives CDR1 MNHEY, CDR2 SMNVEV (reference sequence). V lost 4 bases, J lost 10 bases, and 8 bases stayed unmatched. The CDR3 has 14 amino acids. This CDR3 is CASSSPGDRGGAFF. CDR3 DNA sequence: TGTGCCAGCAGTTCCCCGGGGGACAGGGGGGGAGCTTTCTTT.

CDR3 in DNA: TGTGCCAGCAGAGCAGGACAAACGAACACCGGGGAGCTGTTTTTT. This translates into CASRAGQTNTGELFF. V usage is TRBV27 and J usage is TRBJ2-2; D is perhaps TRBD1 (5 bases). The CDR3 totals 15 residues. V dropped 6 bases and J dropped 0 bases, with 11 bases sitting between them. The germline gives CDR1 MNHEY, CDR2 SMNVEV (reference sequence).

As concerns this clone: Other nucleotide sequences from this sample produce the same CDR3. The V gene is TRBV30, the J gene TRBJ2-3; 9 bases map to TRBD1. With 2 bases clipped from V and 6 bases from J, the junction kept 3 bases outside the gene matches. Per germline, CDR1 GTSNPN and CDR2 SVGIG (reference sequence). The CDR3 length is 13 residues. The CDR3 DNA reads TGTGCCTGGAGTCTACAGGGGGCGGATACGCAGTATTTT. This gives the protein CAWSLQGADTQYF.

This chain joins TRBV4-2 and TRBJ1-5; no clear D gene. CDR3 length: 17 amino acids. Trimming took off 2 bases at V and 0 bases at J, with 14 bases between the two ends. Germline values: CDR1 LGHNA, CDR2 YNFKEQ. CDR3 in DNA: TGTGCCAGCAGCCAACACTTACAGTTTGATAGCAATCAGCCCCAGCATTTT. Translating it yields CASSQHLQFDSNQPQHF.

This clone was found once. The V call is TRBV5-6, the J call TRBJ2-5; TRBD1 matches 8 bases. The end of the DNA aligns better with TRBJ2-7, so the J call may be wrong. The V gene's germline CDR1 is SGHDT and CDR2 YYEEEE. The CDR3 contains 13 residues. CDR3 in amino acids: CASSLWTGYEQYF. CDR3 DNA sequence: TGTGCCAGCAGCCTCTGGACAGGGTACGAGCAGTACTTC.

This clone was seen a few times. The rearrangement links TRBV25-1 to TRBJ1-3, with TRBD1 matching over 7 bases. V lost 4 bases and J lost 7; bases outside the gene matches: 4. The CDR3 runs to 13 residues. Per germline, CDR1 MGHDK and CDR2 SYGVNS. This chain's CDR3 is CASSARGLNTIYF. CDR3 bases: TGTGCCAGCAGTGCTAGGGGGCTCAACACCATATATTTT.

The chain carries TRBV30 and TRBJ1-2; 7 bases align to TRBD1. The CDR3 runs to 13 residues. V gave up 5 bases and J gave up 7 bases; unmatched junction bases: 10. CDR1 and CDR2 (germline): GTSNPN, SVGIG (reference sequence). CDR3 in amino acids: CAWDVGAGGGYTF. In DNA form, the CDR3 reads TGTGCCTGGGACGTTGGGGCAGGGGGTGGCTACACCTTC.

This clone was observed once. The chain couples TRBV11-2 to TRBJ1-2; 12 nucleotides agree with TRBD1. With 3 bases clipped from V and 2 bases from J, the junction kept 4 bases outside the gene matches. The CDR3 consists of 16 residues. Germline CDR1 SGHAT, CDR2 FQNNGV. This CDR3 is CASSFWGQGANYGYTF. The CDR3 DNA reads TGTGCCAGCAGCTTCTGGGGACAGGGGGCAAACTATGGCTACACCTTC. The whole variable domain, remainder taken from reference TRBV11-2 and TRBJ1-2, is EAGVAQSPRYKIIEKRQSVAFWCNPISGHATLYWYQQILGQGPKLLIQFQNNGVVDDSQLPKDRFSAERLKGVDSTLKIQPAKLEDSAVYLCASSFWGQGANYGYTFGSGTRLTVV.

The sample holds a few counts of this clone. The rearrangement links TRBV9 to TRBJ2-2; TRBD1 might be the D (5 bases). The germline V gene has CDR1 SGDLS and CDR2 YYNGEE. The germline V and J ends were trimmed by 4 bases and 6 bases, with 10 bases remaining between them. The CDR3 runs to 13 residues. The CDR3 sequence: CASSRSGSGELFF. For the CDR3, the DNA is TGTGCCAGCAGCAGGTCAGGGTCCGGGGAGCTGTTTTTT. Drawing the rest from reference TRBV9 and TRBJ2-2, the complete variable domain is DSGVTQTPKHLITATGQRVTLRCSPRSGDLSVYWYQQSLDQGLQFLIQYYNGEERAKGNILERFSAQQFPDLHSELNLSSLELGDSALYFCASSRSGSGELFFGEGSRLTVL.

The chain uses TRBV5-6 and TRBJ1-1; no reliable D call. Trimming left V 2 bases short and J 2 bases short, with 7 bases between. Germline-derived CDR1 and CDR2 are SGHDT and YYEEEE. The CDR3 loop spans 13 amino acids. CDR3 protein: CASSFLTNTEAFF. The DNA of the CDR3 is TGTGCCAGCAGCTTTCTGACTAACACTGAAGCTTTCTTT.

This clone was found once. The J gene is TRBJ1-5, the V gene TRBV4-3; D unresolved. Between the trimmed V and J ends, which lost 0 bases and 0 bases, there was a span of 6 bases. The germline V gene has CDR1 LGHNA and CDR2 YSLEER. The CDR3 totals 15 residues. CDR3 sequence (DNA): TGCGCCAGCAGCCAAGAACAGTATAGCAATCAGCCCCAGCATTTT. Protein sequence: CASSQEQYSNQPQHF.

The V and J genes are TRBV7-3 and TRBJ2-7; 9 bases line up with TRBD1. Germline V gene sequence: CDR1 SGHTA, CDR2 FQGTGA. The CDR3 runs 14 residues. With V trimmed by 5 bases and J by 5 bases, 7 bases remained unmatched. The CDR3 sequence is CASSAGTGLDEQYF. CDR3 in DNA: TGTGCCAGCAGCGCTGGGACAGGGTTGGACGAGCAGTACTTC. The whole variable domain, remainder taken from reference TRBV7-3 and TRBJ2-7, is GAGVSQTPSNKVTEKGKYVELRCDPISGHTALYWYRQSLGQGPEFLIYFQGTGAADDSGLPNDRFFAVRPEGSVSTLKIQRTERGDSAVYLCASSAGTGLDEQYFGPGTRLTVT.

This clone was detected only a few times. The chain employs TRBV14 and TRBJ1-6, with D hard to call. Germline CDR1 and CDR2: SGHDN and FVKESK. Deletions cut 1 base from V and 10 bases from J, with 17 bases between. The CDR3 spans 16 residues. In DNA form, the CDR3 reads TGTGCCAGCAGCCAAGTGGGTGGTAGTAGCTCCTCACCCCTCCACTTT. It codes for CASSQVGGSSSSPLHF.

This clone was found once. V is TRBV7-8 and J is TRBJ1-5; D unclear. The CDR3 length is 12 residues. The germline CDR1 and CDR2 sequences are SGHVS and FQNEAQ. The V and J ends lost 3 bases and 5 bases respectively, with 5 bases between them. In DNA, the CDR3 is TGTGCCAGCAGCTTGAGGGATCAGCCCCAGCATTTT. Translating gives CASSLRDQPQHF. The entire variable domain, with the rest obtained from reference TRBV7-8 and TRBJ1-5, is as follows: GAGVSQSPRYKVAKRGQDVALRCDPISGHVSLFWYQQALGQGPEFLTYFQNEAQLDKSGLPSDRFFAERPEGSVSTLKIQRTQQEDSAVYLCASSLRDQPQHFGDGTRLSIL.

The chain links TRBV28 to TRBJ2-3; D possibly corresponds to TRBD2 (5 bases). CDR3 length: 14 amino acids. V lost 7 bases and J 1 base, leaving 12 bases between the germline ends. The germline V gene has CDR1 MDHEN and CDR2 SYDVKM. This chain's CDR3 is CASNPPGGTDTQYF. The CDR3 bases are TGTGCCAGCAACCCGCCCGGGGGCACAGATACGCAGTATTTT.